This passage covers 3 T cell receptor beta chains from one sample sequenced in a study of cytomegalovirus exposure and HLA in healthy donors. The PCR employed 60 Vbeta primers together with 13 Jbeta primers. Method: immunoSEQ multiplex PCR; TCRdb's copy keeps in-frame clones and lacks some. The repertoire includes approximately 140,000 clones, 70% to 80% of them detected once, and about 5% sits in the top ten. Sequencing was performed on PBMCs. These receptors all stem from a male donor in good health and CMV-seronegative.

Note on this clone: Mismatch with germline at one junction end may stem from a read error. The chain couples TRBV4-2 to TRBJ2-7; D not resolved. Germline V lookup: CDR1 LGHNA, CDR2 YNFKEQ. The CDR3 extends over 14 amino acids. The CDR3 bases are TGTGCCAGCAGCCAAGAGACGGGTTTCGGCGAGCGGTACTTC. Its translation is CASSQETGFGERYF.

This clone was detected only a few times. V is TRBV9 and J is TRBJ2-5, with D uncertain. This CDR3 contains 14 residues. V gave up 0 bases and J gave up 4 bases, with 10 bases separating them. From germline, CDR1 is SGDLS and CDR2 YYNGEE. CDR3 amino acids: CASSVGPTPETQYF. DNA for the CDR3: TGTGCCAGCAGCGTAGGCCCGACTCCAGAGACCCAGTACTTC.

V is TRBV15 and J is TRBJ2-5, with 8 bases matching TRBD1. The CDR3 loop spans 14 amino acids. V shed 5 bases and J 4 bases; nucleotides not matched to a gene: 6. Germline V lookup: CDR1 LNHNV, CDR2 YYDKDF (reference sequence). The CDR3 DNA reads as TGTGCCACCAGCGAAGACAGGGGAGCAGAGACCCAGTACTTC. Its translation is CATSEDRGAETQYF.